The clone carrying this T cell receptor (beta chain) was recorded once. Germline CDR1 SGHRS, CDR2 YFSETQ. The CDR3 runs 15 residues. The J segment lost 7 bases and the V segment lost 4 bases, leaving 6 bases of the junction unmatched. This specimen comes from a study of blood T cell repertoires in COVID-19. The overall study: PBMCs, B-cell-depleted T cells, or T cells provided the cDNA or gDNA that made up the material.

Per the original methods: Amplifying reference gene primers gave estimates of nucleated cell counts. Clones were sequenced by immunoSEQ multiplex PCR, and TCRdb holds only the in-frame ones, with some missing. That table furnishes V, J and clone size, whereas the DNA furnished D and trimming. Here the sample spans some 190,000 clones, about 88% being singletons. This sequence originates from a man aged 18 to 30 with active or convalescent COVID-19. The J gene is TRBJ1-6, the V gene TRBV5-1, with 9 positions matching TRBD1. Sequenced material: peripheral blood. The CDR3 region has the DNA TGCGCCAGCAGCCCGGGGGACAGGGACAATTCACCCCTCCACTTT. Translation: CASSPGDRDNSPLHF. Drawing the rest from reference TRBV5-1 and TRBJ1-6, the complete variable domain is KAGVTQTPRYLIKTRGQQVTLSCSPISGHRSVSWYQQTPGQGLQFLFEYFSETQRNKGNFPGRFSGRQFSNSRSEMNVSTLELGDSALYLCASSPGDRDNSPLHFGNGTRLTVT.